This T cell receptor (beta chain) is drawn from a study of T cell responses to AZD1222 COVID-19 vaccine. The CDR3 sequence is 14 residues long. Trimming left V 4 bases short and J 5 bases short, with 14 bases between. From germline, CDR1 is LNHDA and CDR2 SQIVND (reference sequence). Here immunoSEQ multiplex PCR was the method, and the copy in TCRdb shows in-frame clones only, minus some. The data show around 130,000 clones, approximately 86% seen once. J is TRBJ1-1 and V is TRBV19; TRBD1 might be the D (5 bases). This sample comprised peripheral blood, obtained 28 days after the second AZD1222 dose. The receptor comes from an adult who received the AZD1222 COVID-19 vaccine. Here the CDR3 reads CASSKAGVGTEAFF. In DNA, the CDR3 is TGTGCCAGTAGTAAGGCGGGGGTCGGAACTGAAGCTTTCTTT.